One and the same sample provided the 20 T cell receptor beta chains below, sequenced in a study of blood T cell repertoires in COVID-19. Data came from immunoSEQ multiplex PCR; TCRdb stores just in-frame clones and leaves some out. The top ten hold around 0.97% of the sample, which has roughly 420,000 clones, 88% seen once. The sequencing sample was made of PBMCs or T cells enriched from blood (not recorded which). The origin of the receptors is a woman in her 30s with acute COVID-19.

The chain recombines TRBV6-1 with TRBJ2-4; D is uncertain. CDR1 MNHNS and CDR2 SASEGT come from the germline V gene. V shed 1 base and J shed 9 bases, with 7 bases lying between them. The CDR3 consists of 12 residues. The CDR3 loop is CASSEEFSIQYF. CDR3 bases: TGTGCCAGCAGTGAAGAGTTTAGCATTCAGTACTTC.

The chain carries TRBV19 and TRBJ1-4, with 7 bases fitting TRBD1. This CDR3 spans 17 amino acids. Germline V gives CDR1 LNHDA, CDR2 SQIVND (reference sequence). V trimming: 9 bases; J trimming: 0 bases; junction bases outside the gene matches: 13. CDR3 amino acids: CARRGGQRPATNEKLFF. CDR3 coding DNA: TGTGCCAGGAGAGGGGGACAGAGACCAGCAACTAATGAAAAACTGTTTTTT. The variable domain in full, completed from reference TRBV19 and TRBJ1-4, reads DGGITQSPKYLFRKEGQNVTLSCEQNLNHDAMYWYRQDPGQGLRLIYYSQIVNDFQKGDIAEGYSVSREKKESFPLTVTSAQKNPTAFYLCARRGGQRPATNEKLFFGSGTQLSVL.

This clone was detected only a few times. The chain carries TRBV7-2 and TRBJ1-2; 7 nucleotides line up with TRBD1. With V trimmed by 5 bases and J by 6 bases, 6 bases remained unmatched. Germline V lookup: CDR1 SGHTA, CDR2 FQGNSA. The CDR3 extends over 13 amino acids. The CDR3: CASSTRQGNGYTF. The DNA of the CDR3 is TGTGCCAGCAGCACCCGACAGGGCAATGGCTACACCTTC.

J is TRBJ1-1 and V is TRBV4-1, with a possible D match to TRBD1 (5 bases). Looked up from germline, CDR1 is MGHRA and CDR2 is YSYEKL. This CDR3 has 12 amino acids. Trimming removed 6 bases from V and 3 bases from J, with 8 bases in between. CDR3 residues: CASSQGYTEAFF. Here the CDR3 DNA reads TGCGCCAGCAGTCAGGGATACACTGAAGCTTTCTTT.

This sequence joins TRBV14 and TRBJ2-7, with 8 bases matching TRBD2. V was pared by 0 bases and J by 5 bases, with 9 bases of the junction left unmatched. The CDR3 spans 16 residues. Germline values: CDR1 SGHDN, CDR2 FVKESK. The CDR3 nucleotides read TGTGCCAGCAGCCAAGACTTGACCACCGGGGGGGACGAGCAGTACTTC. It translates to CASSQDLTTGGDEQYF.

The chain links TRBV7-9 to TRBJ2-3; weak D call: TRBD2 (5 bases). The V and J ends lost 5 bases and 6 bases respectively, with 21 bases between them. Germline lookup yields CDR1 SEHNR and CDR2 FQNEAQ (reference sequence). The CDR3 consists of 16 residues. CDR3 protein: CASSPTEGTVRDTQYF. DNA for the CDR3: TGTGCCAGCAGCCCCACAGAGGGTACGGTAAGGGATACGCAGTATTTT.

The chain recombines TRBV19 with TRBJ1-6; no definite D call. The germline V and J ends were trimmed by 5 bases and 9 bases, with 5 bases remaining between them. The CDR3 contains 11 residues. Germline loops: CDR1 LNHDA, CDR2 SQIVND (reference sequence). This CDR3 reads CASSRGSPLHF. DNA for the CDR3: TGTGCCAGTAGTCGGGGTTCACCCCTCCACTTT.

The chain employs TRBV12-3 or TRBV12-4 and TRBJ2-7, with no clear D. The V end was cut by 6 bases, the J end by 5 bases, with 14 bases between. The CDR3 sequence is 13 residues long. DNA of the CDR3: TGTGCCAGCAGCCCGATCCGGTCCCACGAGCAGTACTTC. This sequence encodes CASSPIRSHEQYF.

The CDR3 loop is CASSRRQGASTNEKLFF. CDR3 nucleotides: TGTGCCAGCAGCCGAAGACAGGGTGCGTCAACTAATGAAAAACTGTTTTTT. V and J are TRBV3-1 (or the pseudogene TRBV3-2) and TRBJ1-4, with 7 bases fitting TRBD1. Germline lookup yields CDR1 LGHDT and CDR2 YNNKEL (reference sequence). V lost 4 bases to trimming and J lost 0 bases; unmatched junction nucleotides: 8. The CDR3 has 17 residues.

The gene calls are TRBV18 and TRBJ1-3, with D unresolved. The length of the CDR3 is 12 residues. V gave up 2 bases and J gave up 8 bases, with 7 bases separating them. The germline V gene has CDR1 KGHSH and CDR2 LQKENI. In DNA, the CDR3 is TGTGCCAGCTCACCAGAGAGGGACACCATATATTTT. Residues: CASSPERDTIYF.

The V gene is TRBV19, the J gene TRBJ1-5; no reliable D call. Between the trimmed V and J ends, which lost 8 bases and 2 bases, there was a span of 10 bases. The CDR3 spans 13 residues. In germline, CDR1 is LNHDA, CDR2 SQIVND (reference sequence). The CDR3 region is CASGRQGNQPQHF. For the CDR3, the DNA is TGTGCCAGTGGTAGGCAGGGCAATCAGCCCCAGCATTTT.

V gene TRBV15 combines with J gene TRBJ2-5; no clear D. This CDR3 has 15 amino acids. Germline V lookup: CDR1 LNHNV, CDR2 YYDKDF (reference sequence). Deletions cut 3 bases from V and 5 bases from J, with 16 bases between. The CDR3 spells CATSSISSKSETQYF. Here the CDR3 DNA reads TGTGCCACCAGCAGCATCTCGTCTAAATCGGAGACCCAGTACTTC.

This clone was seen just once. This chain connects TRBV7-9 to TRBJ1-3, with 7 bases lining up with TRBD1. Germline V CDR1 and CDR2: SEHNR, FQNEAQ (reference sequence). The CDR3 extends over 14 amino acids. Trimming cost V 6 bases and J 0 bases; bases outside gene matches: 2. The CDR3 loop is CASRGTDSGNTIYF. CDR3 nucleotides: TGTGCCAGCAGGGGGACAGACTCTGGAAACACCATATATTTT.

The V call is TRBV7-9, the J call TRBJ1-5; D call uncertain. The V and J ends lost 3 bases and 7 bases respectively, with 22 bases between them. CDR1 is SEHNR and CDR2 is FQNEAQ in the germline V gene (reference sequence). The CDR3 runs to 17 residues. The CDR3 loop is CASSLGIVLEEEQPQHF. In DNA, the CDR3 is TGTGCCAGCAGCTTGGGGATCGTATTAGAGGAGGAACAGCCCCAGCATTTT.

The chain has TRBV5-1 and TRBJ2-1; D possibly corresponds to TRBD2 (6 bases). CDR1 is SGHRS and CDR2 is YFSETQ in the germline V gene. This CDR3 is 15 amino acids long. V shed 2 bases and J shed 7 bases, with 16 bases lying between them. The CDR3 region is CASSFRTGVGNEQFF. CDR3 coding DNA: TGCGCCAGCAGCTTTAGAACGGGGGTGGGAAATGAGCAGTTCTTC.

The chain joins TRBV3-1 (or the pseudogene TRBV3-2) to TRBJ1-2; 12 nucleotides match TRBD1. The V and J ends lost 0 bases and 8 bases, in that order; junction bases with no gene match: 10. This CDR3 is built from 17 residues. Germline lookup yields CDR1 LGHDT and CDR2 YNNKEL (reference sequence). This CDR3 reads CASSQDPPGQGAHGYTF. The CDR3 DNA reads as TGTGCCAGCAGCCAAGATCCCCCGGGACAGGGGGCTCACGGCTACACCTTC.

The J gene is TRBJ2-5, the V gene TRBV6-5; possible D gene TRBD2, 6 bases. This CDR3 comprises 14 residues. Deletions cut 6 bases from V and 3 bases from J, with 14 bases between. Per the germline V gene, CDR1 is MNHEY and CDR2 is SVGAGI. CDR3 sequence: CASRQLAREETQYF. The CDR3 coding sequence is TGTGCCAGCAGGCAACTAGCTCGGGAAGAGACCCAGTACTTC.

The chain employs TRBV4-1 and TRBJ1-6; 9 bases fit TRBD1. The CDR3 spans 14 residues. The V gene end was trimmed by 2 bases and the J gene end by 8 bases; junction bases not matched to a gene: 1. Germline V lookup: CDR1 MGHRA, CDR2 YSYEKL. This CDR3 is CASSQRQGDSPLHF. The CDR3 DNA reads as TGCGCCAGCAGCCAAAGACAGGGGGATTCACCCCTCCACTTT.

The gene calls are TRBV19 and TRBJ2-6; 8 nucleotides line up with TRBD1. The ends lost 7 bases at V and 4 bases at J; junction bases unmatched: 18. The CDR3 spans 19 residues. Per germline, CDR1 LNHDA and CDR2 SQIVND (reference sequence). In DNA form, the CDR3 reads TGTGCCAGTACAAGCCGATGGGGACAGGCCCTTGAAGGGGCCAACGTCCTGACTTTC. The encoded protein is CASTSRWGQALEGANVLTF. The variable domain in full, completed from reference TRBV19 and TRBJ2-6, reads DGGITQSPKYLFRKEGQNVTLSCEQNLNHDAMYWYRQDPGQGLRLIYYSQIVNDFQKGDIAEGYSVSREKKESFPLTVTSAQKNPTAFYLCASTSRWGQALEGANVLTFGAGSRLTVL.

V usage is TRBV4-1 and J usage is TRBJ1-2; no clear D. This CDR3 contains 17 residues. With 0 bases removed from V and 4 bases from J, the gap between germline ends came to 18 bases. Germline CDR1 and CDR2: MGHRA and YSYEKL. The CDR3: CASSQDASTGSFYGYTF. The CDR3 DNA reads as TGCGCCAGCAGCCAAGATGCGTCTACGGGGTCTTTCTATGGCTACACCTTC.